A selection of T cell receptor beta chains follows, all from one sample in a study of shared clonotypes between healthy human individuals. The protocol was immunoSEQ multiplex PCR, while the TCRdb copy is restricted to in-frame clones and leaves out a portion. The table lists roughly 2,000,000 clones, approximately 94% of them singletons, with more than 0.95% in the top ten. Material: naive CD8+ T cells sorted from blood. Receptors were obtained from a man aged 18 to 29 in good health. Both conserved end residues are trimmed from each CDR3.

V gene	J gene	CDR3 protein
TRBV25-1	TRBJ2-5	ASSDEGLEPETQY
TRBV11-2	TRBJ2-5	ASSLEPGGRKETQY
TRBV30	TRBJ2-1	AWSKGDGSSYNEQF
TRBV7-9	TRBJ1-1	ASRYLRQGLTEAF
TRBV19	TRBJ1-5	ATNRVQPQH
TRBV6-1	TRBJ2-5	ASSEFSGQETQY
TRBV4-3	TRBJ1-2	ASSQEPGNYGYT
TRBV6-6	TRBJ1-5	ASSYGGNQPQH
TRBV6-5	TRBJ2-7	ASSSRDGLYEQY
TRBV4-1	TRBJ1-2	ASSQDRSRFYGYT
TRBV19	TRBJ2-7	ASSIAVELYEQY
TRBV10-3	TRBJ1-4	AISELGGPTEKLF
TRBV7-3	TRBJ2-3	ASSPTGSPGDTQY
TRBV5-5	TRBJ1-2	ASSLGQGAIGYT
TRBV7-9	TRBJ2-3	ASSANRGPSTDTQY
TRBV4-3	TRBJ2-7	ASSQVHSVTYEQY
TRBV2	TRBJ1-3	ASRTPSSGNTIY
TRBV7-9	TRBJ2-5	ASSPARGGLEETQY
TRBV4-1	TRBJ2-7	ASSFGTGLSYEQY
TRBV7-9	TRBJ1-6	ASSSDSGGSPLH
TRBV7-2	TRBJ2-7	ASSFHDLYEQY
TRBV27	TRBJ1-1	ASRATGGIGTEAF